The clone carrying this TCR beta chain appeared many times. Its target is not known. These data originate in a study of blood T cells in healthy people across ages. Researchers isolated at least 6 million PBMCs per sample. Samples each had at least 5 micrograms of total RNA extracted. Between the trimmed V and J ends, which lost 0 bases and 1 base, there was a span of 11 bases. The CDR3 is 16 amino acids. Germline V lookup: CDR1 LGHNA, CDR2 YNFKEQ. The authors ran a second PCR of 7 to 11 cycles using a sample-barcoded 5' primer and a J-beta primer mix. Each TCR beta cDNA got a 12-nucleotide random molecular identifier. TCRdb ran MiXCR on the 5' RACE reads and lists one entry per CDR3 protein. The sample holds approximately 600,000 distinct CDR3 sequences, under 65% seen once. Whole-study results and caveats: PBMC samples, being unsorted, prevented any conclusive comparison of naive and antigen-experienced cells.

The material sequenced was blood. V is TRBV4-2 and J is TRBJ2-3, with D possibly matching TRBD2 (6 bases). This receptor was obtained from a man in his fifties or sixties in good health. The CDR3 DNA follows: TGTGCCAGCAGCCAAGATAGTCCTAGCGGCACAGATACGCAGTATTTT. Protein: CASSQDSPSGTDTQYF.